The 8 T cell receptor beta chains listed next were all sequenced from one sample in a study of blood T cells in healthy people across ages (dated by TCRdb to between 2015 and 2016). Libraries were prepared through 5' RACE. The second PCR ran for about 6 to 11 cycles and used a J-beta primer mix along with a sample-barcoded 5' primer. The raw public reads went through TCRdb reprocessing: fastp at Q25, MiXCR clone calling, in-frame beta chains kept. Rows matching on CDR3 protein sequence are summarized as one entry with the most common DNA and genes. Here the sample has 1.5 million to 2 million distinct CDR3 sequences; about two fifths occur a single time. The ten largest make up 20% to 25% of the sample. Sequencing was carried out using blood. The receptors here all came from a human donor in good health.

V gene TRBV9 combines with J gene TRBJ2-4; 8 nucleotides align to TRBD1. The end of the DNA aligns better with TRBJ2-7, so the J call may be wrong. Per germline, CDR1 SGDLS and CDR2 YYNGEE. CDR3 length equals 14 residues. This CDR3 is CASNDRGQVGEQYF. For the CDR3, the DNA is TGTGCCAGCAATGATCGGGGACAGGTCGGCGAGCAGTACTTC.

The chain employs TRBV6-5 and TRBJ1-4; 8 nucleotides align to TRBD1. The CDR3 has 14 amino acids. Germline CDR1 reads MNHEY; CDR2 reads SVGAGI. Unmatched junction bases numbered 9, after V lost 8 bases and J lost 7 bases. CDR3 sequence: CASADQGAGEKLFF. In DNA form, the CDR3 reads TGTGCCAGCGCAGATCAGGGGGCCGGTGAAAAACTGTTTTTT.

The chain combines TRBV30 with TRBJ2-7; 8 positions agree with TRBD1. Germline V gene lookup returns CDR1 GTSNPN and CDR2 SVGIG (reference sequence). The CDR3 has 14 residues. V gave up 7 bases and J gave up 2 bases; unmatched junction bases: 10. The CDR3 bases are TGTGCCTTAGCCAAAGGACAGGGAACCTACGAGCAGTACTTC. Translated: CALAKGQGTYEQYF.

This chain connects TRBV6-2 or TRBV6-3 to TRBJ2-5; the D is unclear. The CDR3 loop spans 13 amino acids. Germline V gene sequence: CDR1 MNHEY, CDR2 SVGEGT. Between the trimmed V and J ends, which lost 5 bases and 3 bases, there was a span of 10 bases. CDR3 protein: CASSRPVKETQYF. CDR3 DNA: TGTGCCAGCAGTAGGCCAGTGAAAGAGACCCAGTACTTC.

V is TRBV3-1 and J is TRBJ1-6; no clear D gene. The CDR3 runs 16 residues. Germline V gives CDR1 LGHDT, CDR2 YNNKEL (reference sequence). Trimming cost V 3 bases and J 7 bases, with 16 bases left between them. CDR3 sequence (DNA): TGTGCCAGCAGCCACTCATCGGGCCGCGGAAATTCACCCCTCCACTTT. This translates into CASSHSSGRGNSPLHF.

This clonotype has more than one count but fewer than ten. V usage is TRBV20-1 and J usage is TRBJ1-1, with TRBD1 matching 9 bases. With V trimmed by 3 bases and J by 5 bases, 10 bases remained unmatched. Per the germline V gene, CDR1 is DFQATT and CDR2 is SNEGSKA (reference sequence). This CDR3 contains 15 residues. The CDR3 sequence is CSASPYTGGATEAFF. The CDR3 DNA reads as TGCAGTGCTAGCCCATATACAGGGGGCGCAACTGAAGCTTTCTTT.

V is TRBV20-1 and J is TRBJ2-1, with 12 bases matching TRBD2. Trimming at V came to 5 bases and at J to 2 bases, leaving 7 bases not matched to a gene. The CDR3 is 16 amino acids. The germline V gene has CDR1 DFQATT and CDR2 SNEGSKA (reference sequence). The CDR3 nucleotides read TGCAGTGCTTCACTTCCTAGCGGGGGGGCCTACAATGAGCAGTTCTTC. Its translation is CSASLPSGGAYNEQFF.

This clonotype was seen a handful of times. The CDR3 DNA is TGTGCCAGCAGTTCATGGACAGGGGGCGCGGAGACCCAGTACTTC. Translated, it gives CASSSWTGGAETQYF. The rearrangement links TRBV12-3 or TRBV12-4 to TRBJ2-5, with 11 bases matching TRBD1. With V trimmed by 4 bases and J by 5 bases, 6 bases remained unmatched. The length of the CDR3 is 15 residues.